The text below deals with one T cell receptor beta chain. This sample is part of a study of control samples from healthy donors and cancer patients. Assay used: immunoSEQ multiplex PCR; TCRdb lists only in-frame clones, some missing. The sample yields over 150,000 clones, just over 90% seen once. V lost 4 bases, J lost 4 bases, and 3 bases stayed unmatched. The CDR3 contains 13 residues. The V gene's germline CDR1 is LGHDT and CDR2 YNNKEL (reference sequence). This chain links TRBV3-1 (or the pseudogene TRBV3-2) with TRBJ1-1; 7 bases agree with TRBD1. The sequenced sample was blood. The source is a man between 25 and 39 years old in good health. The CDR3 DNA is TGTGCCAGCAGCCTCCCAGGGGGCACTGAAGCTTTCTTT. It encodes CASSLPGGTEAFF.